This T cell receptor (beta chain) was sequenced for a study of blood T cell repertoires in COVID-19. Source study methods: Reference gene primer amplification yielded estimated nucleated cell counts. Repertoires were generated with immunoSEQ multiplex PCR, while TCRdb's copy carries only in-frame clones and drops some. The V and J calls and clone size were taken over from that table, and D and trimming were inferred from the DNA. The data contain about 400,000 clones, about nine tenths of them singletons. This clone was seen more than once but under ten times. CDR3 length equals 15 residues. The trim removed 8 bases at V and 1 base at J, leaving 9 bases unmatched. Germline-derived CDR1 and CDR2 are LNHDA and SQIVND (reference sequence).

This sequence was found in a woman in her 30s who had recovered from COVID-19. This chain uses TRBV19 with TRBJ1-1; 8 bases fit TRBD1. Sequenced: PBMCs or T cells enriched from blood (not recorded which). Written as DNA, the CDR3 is TGTGCCAGTCATTACAGGGGGATAGGGAACACTGAAGCTTTCTTT. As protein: CASHYRGIGNTEAFF.